The clone carrying this T cell receptor (beta chain) was counted a single time. This sample was included in a study of blood T cell repertoires in COVID-19. In the original workflow: Estimates of nucleated cell counts were drawn from the amplification of reference gene primers. Only in-frame clones appear in the TCRdb table, and some are missing; sequencing was by immunoSEQ multiplex PCR. V, J and clone size are those of that table, while D and trimming were read from the DNA. The sample includes about 260,000 clones, 86% of them seen just once. CDR1 is PRHDT and CDR2 is FYEKMQ in the germline V gene (reference sequence). Trimming shortened V by 0 bases and J by 9 bases, and 12 bases separated the two germline ends. The CDR3 contains 15 residues.

The chain has TRBV13 and TRBJ1-6; possible D gene TRBD1, 6 bases. Sequenced input: peripheral blood. This TCR was sampled from a man in his late teens or twenties with active or convalescent COVID-19. The CDR3 sequence is CASSLGQGSGSPLHF. The DNA of the CDR3 is TGTGCCAGCAGCTTAGGTCAGGGGTCAGGTTCACCCCTCCACTTT.